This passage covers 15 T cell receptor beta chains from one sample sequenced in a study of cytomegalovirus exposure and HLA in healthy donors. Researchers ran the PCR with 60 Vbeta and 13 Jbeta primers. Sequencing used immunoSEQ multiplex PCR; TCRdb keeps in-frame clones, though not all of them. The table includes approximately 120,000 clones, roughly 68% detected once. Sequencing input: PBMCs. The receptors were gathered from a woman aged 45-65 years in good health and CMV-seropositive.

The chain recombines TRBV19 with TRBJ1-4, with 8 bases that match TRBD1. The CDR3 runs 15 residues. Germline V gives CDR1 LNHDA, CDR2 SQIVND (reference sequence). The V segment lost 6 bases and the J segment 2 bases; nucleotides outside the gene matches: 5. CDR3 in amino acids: CASRKNRGTNEKLFF. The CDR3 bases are TGTGCCAGTAGAAAAAACAGGGGGACTAATGAAAAACTGTTTTTT.

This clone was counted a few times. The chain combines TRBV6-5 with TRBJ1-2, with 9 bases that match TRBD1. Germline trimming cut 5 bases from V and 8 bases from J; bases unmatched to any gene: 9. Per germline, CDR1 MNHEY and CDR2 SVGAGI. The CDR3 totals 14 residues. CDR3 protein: CASSRQGGAMGYTF. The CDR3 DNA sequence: TGTGCCAGCAGTAGACAGGGGGGCGCGATGGGCTACACCTTC.

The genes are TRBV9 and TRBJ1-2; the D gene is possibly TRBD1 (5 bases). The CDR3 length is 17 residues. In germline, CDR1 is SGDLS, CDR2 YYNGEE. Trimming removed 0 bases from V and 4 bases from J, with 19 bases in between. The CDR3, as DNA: TGTGCCAGCAGCGTAGATTTGTTAGGCGGTAGGGGCTATGGCTACACCTTC. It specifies CASSVDLLGGRGYGYTF. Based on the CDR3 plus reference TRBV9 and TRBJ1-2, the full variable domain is DSGVTQTPKHLITATGQRVTLRCSPRSGDLSVYWYQQSLDQGLQFLIQYYNGEERAKGNILERFSAQQFPDLHSELNLSSLELGDSALYFCASSVDLLGGRGYGYTFGSGTRLTVV.

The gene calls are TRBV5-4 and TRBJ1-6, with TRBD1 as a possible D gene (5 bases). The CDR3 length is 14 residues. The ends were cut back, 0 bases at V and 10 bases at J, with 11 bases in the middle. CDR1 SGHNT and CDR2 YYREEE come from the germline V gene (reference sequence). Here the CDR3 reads CASSLVGVESPLHF. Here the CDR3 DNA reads TGTGCCAGCAGCTTGGTAGGGGTGGAATCACCCCTCCACTTT.

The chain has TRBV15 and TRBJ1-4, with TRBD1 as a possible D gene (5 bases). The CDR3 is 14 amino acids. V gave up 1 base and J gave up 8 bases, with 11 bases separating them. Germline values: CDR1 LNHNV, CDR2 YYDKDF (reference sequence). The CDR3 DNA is TGTGCCACCAGCAGAGCCAGGGTCGGGGAAAAACTGTTTTTT. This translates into CATSRARVGEKLFF.

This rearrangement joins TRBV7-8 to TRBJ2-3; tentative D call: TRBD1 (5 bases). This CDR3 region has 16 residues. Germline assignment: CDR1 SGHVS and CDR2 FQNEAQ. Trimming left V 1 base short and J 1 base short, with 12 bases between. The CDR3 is CASSLGNLGRTDTQYF. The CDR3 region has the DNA TGTGCCAGCAGCTTAGGCAATTTGGGGCGCACAGATACGCAGTATTTT.

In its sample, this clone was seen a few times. The CDR3 region is CASSQEENQPQHF. CDR3 DNA sequence: TGTGCCAGCAGTCAAGAAGAGAATCAGCCCCAGCATTTT. The genes are TRBV6-4 and TRBJ1-5; D remains ambiguous. The CDR3 is 13 amino acids. Trimming took off 5 bases at V and 4 bases at J, with 9 bases between the two ends. Germline V lookup: CDR1 MRHNA, CDR2 SNTAGT.

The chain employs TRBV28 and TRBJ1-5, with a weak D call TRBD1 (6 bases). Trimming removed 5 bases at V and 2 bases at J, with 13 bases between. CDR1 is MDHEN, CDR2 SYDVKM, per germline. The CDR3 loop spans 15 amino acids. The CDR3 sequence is CASSAPQGGNQPQHF. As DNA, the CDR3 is TGTGCCAGCAGTGCTCCACAGGGTGGCAATCAGCCCCAGCATTTT.

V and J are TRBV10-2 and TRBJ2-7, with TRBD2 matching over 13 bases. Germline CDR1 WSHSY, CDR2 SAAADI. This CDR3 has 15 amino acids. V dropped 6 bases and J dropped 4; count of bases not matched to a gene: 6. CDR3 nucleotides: TGCGCCAGCAGCGGACTAGCGGGGGAACCTTACGAGCAGTACTTC. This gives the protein CASSGLAGEPYEQYF.

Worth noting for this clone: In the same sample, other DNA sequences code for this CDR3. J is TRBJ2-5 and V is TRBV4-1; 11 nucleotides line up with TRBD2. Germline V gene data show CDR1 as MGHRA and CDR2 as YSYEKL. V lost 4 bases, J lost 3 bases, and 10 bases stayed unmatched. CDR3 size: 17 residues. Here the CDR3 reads CASSPSRSGGAKETQYF. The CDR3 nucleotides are TGCGCCAGCAGCCCGTCTCGTAGCGGGGGGGCGAAAGAGACCCAGTACTTC.

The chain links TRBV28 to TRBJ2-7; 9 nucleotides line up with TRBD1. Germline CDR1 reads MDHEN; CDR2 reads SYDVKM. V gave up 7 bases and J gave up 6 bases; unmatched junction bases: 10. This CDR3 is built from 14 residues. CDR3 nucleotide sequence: TGTGCCAGCAACCCCGGCGGGACAGGGCTCGAGCAGTACTTC. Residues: CASNPGGTGLEQYF.

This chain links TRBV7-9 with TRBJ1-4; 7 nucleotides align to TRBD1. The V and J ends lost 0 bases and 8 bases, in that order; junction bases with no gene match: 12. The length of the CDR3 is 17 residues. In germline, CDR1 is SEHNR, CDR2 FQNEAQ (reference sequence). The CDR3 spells CASSLAQSKGAREKLFF. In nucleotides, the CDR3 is TGTGCCAGCAGCTTAGCGCAATCTAAGGGGGCTCGAGAAAAACTGTTTTTT.

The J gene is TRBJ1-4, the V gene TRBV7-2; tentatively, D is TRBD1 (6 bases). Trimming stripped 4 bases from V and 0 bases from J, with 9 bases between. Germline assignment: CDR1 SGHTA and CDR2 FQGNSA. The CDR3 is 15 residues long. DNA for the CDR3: TGTGCCAGCAGCTGGCAGGGGACAACTAATGAAAAACTGTTTTTT. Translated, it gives CASSWQGTTNEKLFF.

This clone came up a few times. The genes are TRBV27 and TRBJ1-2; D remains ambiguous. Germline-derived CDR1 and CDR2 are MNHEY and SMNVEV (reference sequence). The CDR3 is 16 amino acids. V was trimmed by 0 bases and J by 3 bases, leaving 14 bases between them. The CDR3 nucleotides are TGTGCCAGCAGTTTATCGCCTTCACTGGAGTACTATGGCTACACCTTC. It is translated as CASSLSPSLEYYGYTF.

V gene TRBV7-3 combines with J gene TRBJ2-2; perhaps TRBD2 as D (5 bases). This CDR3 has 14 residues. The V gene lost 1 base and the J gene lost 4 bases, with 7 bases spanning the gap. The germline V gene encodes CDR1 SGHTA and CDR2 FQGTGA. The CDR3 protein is CASSLMAGTGELFF. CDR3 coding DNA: TGTGCCAGCAGCTTAATGGCGGGCACCGGGGAGCTGTTTTTT.